These T cell receptor beta chains were read from a single sample in a study of blood T cell repertoires in COVID-19. Clones were sequenced by immunoSEQ multiplex PCR, and TCRdb holds only the in-frame ones, with some missing. The table lists some 200,000 clones, approximately 80% of them singletons. The sample comprised peripheral blood. These receptors all come from a woman aged 80 or over with COVID-19, enrolled during active disease. CDR3s include the opening cysteine and the closing phenylalanine or tryptophan. D genes are given only for firm matches. Size values are once, few and many counts, or a class for expanded clones, and some rows have none.

j_gene	v_gene	d_gene	abundance	CDR3aa	CDR3nt
TRBJ1-5	TRBV2	-	-	CASSDSGYSNQPQHF	TGTGCCAGCAGTGATTCGGGTTATAGCAATCAGCCCCAGCATTTT
TRBJ1-2	TRBV6-2/TRBV6-3	TRBD1	-	CASSGRDRGSGGYTF	TGTGCCAGCAGTGGCCGGGACAGGGGGAGTGGTGGCTACACCTTC
TRBJ1-3	TRBV4-3	TRBD1	once	CASSQDGTVSGNTIYF	TGCGCCAGCAGCCAAGACGGGACAGTCTCTGGAAACACCATATATTTT
TRBJ2-3	TRBV7-2	-	few	CASSPAVDTQYF	TGTGCCAGCAGCCCCGCGGTGGATACGCAGTATTTT
TRBJ2-7	TRBV15	TRBD2	-	CATSRDRVSGGSYEQYF	TGTGCCACCAGCAGAGATCGGGTAAGCGGGGGATCCTACGAGCAGTACTTC
TRBJ2-5	TRBV4-2	-	once	CASSQGYRGAQETQYF	TGTGCCAGCAGCCAAGGGTACCGGGGGGCACAAGAGACCCAGTACTTC
TRBJ1-4	TRBV28	-	once	CASSLSSGATNEKLFF	TGTGCCAGCAGTTTATCCTCGGGGGCAACTAATGAAAAACTGTTTTTT
TRBJ2-7	TRBV2	-	-	CASSGLGGSPREQYF	TGTGCCAGCAGTGGCCTAGGAGGGTCCCCCCGCGAGCAGTACTTC
TRBJ2-7	TRBV7-2	-	-	CASSRDTVSYEQYF	TGTGCCAGCAGCCGGGACACCGTCTCCTACGAGCAGTACTTC
TRBJ1-2	TRBV2	TRBD1	-	CASSLRDREHGYTF	TGTGCCAGCAGCCTCCGGGACAGGGAACATGGCTACACCTTC
TRBJ2-3	TRBV18	-	-	CASSPNREDTQYF	TGTGCCAGCTCACCAAACAGGGAAGATACGCAGTATTTT
TRBJ2-3	TRBV18	-	-	CASSGQGTDTQYF	TGTGCCAGCTCGGGCCAGGGCACAGATACGCAGTATTTT
TRBJ1-6	TRBV30	TRBD1	-	CAWSGTGGTSPLHF	TGTGCCTGGAGTGGGACAGGAGGGACTTCACCCCTCCACTTT
TRBJ1-2	TRBV27	-	-	CASSQTGFGYTF	TGTGCCAGCAGTCAAACAGGGTTTGGCTACACCTTC
TRBJ2-7	TRBV10-3	-	-	CAISERDGGYEQYF	TGTGCCATCAGTGAGAGGGACGGAGGGTACGAGCAGTACTTC
TRBJ2-1	TRBV19	TRBD2	once	CASSSYSGGAYNEQFF	TGTGCCAGTAGTTCCTATAGCGGGGGGGCCTACAATGAGCAGTTCTTC
TRBJ1-3	TRBV15	-	-	CATSSPGNTIYF	TGTGCCACCAGCTCTCCGGGAAACACCATATATTTT
TRBJ2-2	TRBV5-4	TRBD1	-	CASSSGQGRNTGELFF	TGTGCCAGCAGCTCCGGACAGGGAAGGAACACCGGGGAGCTGTTTTTT
TRBJ2-5	TRBV5-6	TRBD1	-	CASSSRHRGETQYF	TGTGCCAGCAGCTCCAGGCACAGGGGGGAGACCCAGTACTTC
TRBJ1-4	TRBV19	-	-	CASSISDEKLFF	TGTGCCAGTAGTATTTCGGATGAAAAACTGTTTTTT
TRBJ1-1	TRBV29-1	-	-	CSVGWSAGNTEAFF	TGCAGCGTTGGTTGGTCGGCGGGGAACACTGAAGCTTTCTTT
TRBJ2-2	TRBV5-1	-	-	CASSSQGRTGELFF	TGCGCCAGCAGCTCTCAGGGTAGGACCGGGGAGCTGTTTTTT
TRBJ1-2	TRBV4-1	TRBD1	-	CASSQGGQGAGGYTF	TGCGCCAGCAGCCAGGGCGGACAGGGGGCAGGAGGCTACACCTTC
TRBJ1-1	TRBV28	-	-	CASPASGSSTEAFF	TGTGCCAGCCCAGCCAGCGGGTCGAGTACTGAAGCTTTCTTT
TRBJ1-2	TRBV2	TRBD1	-	CASSLQGIGGYTF	TGTGCCAGCAGTTTACAGGGGATCGGTGGCTACACCTTC
TRBJ1-6	TRBV4-3	TRBD1	-	CASSQRTGVTYNSPLHF	TGCGCCAGCAGCCAAAGGACAGGGGTTACCTATAATTCACCCCTCCACTTT
TRBJ1-1	TRBV4-3	-	-	CASSQDFGLNTEAFF	TGCGCCAGCAGCCAAGATTTTGGACTCAACACTGAAGCTTTCTTT
TRBJ2-7	TRBV10-3	-	once	CAIMASPVYEQYF	TGTGCCATCATGGCATCCCCTGTCTACGAGCAGTACTTC
TRBJ2-5	TRBV5-4	TRBD2	-	CASSLAEGAGGQETQYF	TGTGCCAGCAGCTTGGCTGAAGGAGCGGGGGGGCAAGAGACCCAGTACTTC
TRBJ2-7	TRBV5-5	-	-	CASSSTFYEQYF	TGTGCCAGCAGCTCGACTTTCTACGAGCAGTACTTC
TRBJ1-1	TRBV7-8	-	-	CASSPTGSQRAFF	TGTGCCAGCAGCCCAACAGGGTCCCAGAGGGCTTTCTTT
TRBJ1-3	TRBV6-2/TRBV6-3	TRBD1	-	CASSTGTGNSGNTIYF	TGTGCCAGCAGTACGGGGACAGGCAACTCTGGAAACACCATATATTTT
TRBJ2-1	TRBV27	TRBD1	-	CASSPARDRVTSVSYNEQFF	TGTGCCAGCAGTCCCGCCCGGGACAGGGTCACTTCGGTTTCCTACAATGAGCAGTTCTTC
TRBJ1-2	TRBV5-6	TRBD1	-	CASSLGQGNYGYTF	TGTGCCAGCAGCTTAGGACAGGGTAACTATGGCTACACCTTC
TRBJ2-3	TRBV7-2	TRBD2	once	CASSLRLAGGDTQYF	TGTGCCAGCAGCTTAAGACTAGCGGGGGGAGATACGCAGTATTTT
TRBJ2-5	TRBV5-1	TRBD1	-	CASSFVDRGRETQYF	TGCGCCAGCAGCTTCGTGGACAGGGGGAGGGAGACCCAGTACTTC
TRBJ2-5	TRBV2	-	-	CASGKEGLRGETQYF	TGTGCCAGCGGGAAAGAGGGCCTGAGGGGGGAGACCCAGTACTTC
TRBJ1-6	TRBV5-1	-	-	CASSLGTGNSPLHF	TGCGCCAGCAGCTTGGGGACGGGGAATTCACCCCTCCACTTT
TRBJ2-2	TRBV9	TRBD1	-	CASSVSGGADTGELFF	TGTGCCAGCAGCGTATCAGGGGGCGCCGACACCGGGGAGCTGTTTTTT
TRBJ2-1	TRBV10-1	-	few	CASSEGGGLYNEQFF	TGCGCCAGCAGCGAGGGGGGAGGCTTATACAATGAGCAGTTCTTC
TRBJ2-1	TRBV28	-	-	CASSLDRLKQFF	TGTGCCAGCAGTTTAGACAGGCTGAAGCAGTTCTTC
TRBJ1-2	TRBV5-8	-	-	CASSTQGGYGYTF	TGTGCCAGCAGCACTCAGGGTGGCTATGGCTACACCTTC
TRBJ2-2	TRBV5-1	-	-	CASSLRTLPTNTGELFF	TGCGCCAGCAGCCTACGGACTCTCCCGACTAACACCGGGGAGCTGTTTTTT
TRBJ1-1	TRBV23-1	TRBD1	-	CASSSGPGTGLAPMNTEAFF	TGCGCCAGCAGTTCCGGTCCCGGGACAGGGTTGGCCCCCATGAACACTGAAGCTTTCTTT
TRBJ1-2	TRBV28	TRBD1	-	CASSFLGTGGLGLYGYTF	TGTGCCAGCAGTTTTCTGGGGACAGGGGGCCTGGGCCTATATGGCTACACCTTC
TRBJ1-5	TRBV28	-	-	CASSRNQPQHF	TGTGCCAGCAGCCGGAATCAGCCCCAGCATTTT
TRBJ2-7	TRBV4-3	-	-	CASSQERGYEQYF	TGCGCCAGCAGCCAAGAACGAGGGTACGAGCAGTACTTC
TRBJ2-1	TRBV21-1	-	-	CASSKAESSYNEQFF	TGTGCCAGCAGCAAAGCAGAGAGCTCCTACAATGAGCAGTTCTTC
TRBJ1-4	TRBV19	TRBD1	-	CASRTGIITNEKLFF	TGTGCCAGTAGGACAGGGATCATAACTAATGAAAAACTGTTTTTT
TRBJ1-4	TRBV6-6	-	-	CASSLTLEGTMGEKLFF	TGTGCCAGCAGTCTAACCTTGGAAGGGACAATGGGTGAAAAACTGTTTTTT
TRBJ1-4	TRBV24-1	-	-	CATSDGAGKTEKLFF	TGTGCCACCAGTGATGGGGCAGGGAAGACTGAAAAACTGTTTTTT
TRBJ1-1	TRBV29-1	-	-	CSVGSVLLNTEAFF	TGCAGCGTTGGGAGTGTACTCTTGAACACTGAAGCTTTCTTT
TRBJ1-1	TRBV11-2	-	-	CASSPGFGSTEAFF	TGTGCCAGCAGCCCGGGGTTTGGGAGCACTGAAGCTTTCTTT
TRBJ1-2	TRBV28	-	-	CASSLRDYGYTF	TGTGCCAGCAGTTTACGCGACTATGGCTACACCTTC
TRBJ2-7	TRBV28	TRBD1	-	CASPPRTGVPYEQYF	TGTGCCAGCCCCCCCCGGACAGGGGTTCCATACGAGCAGTACTTC
TRBJ1-2	TRBV10-3	-	-	CAMSETGYGYTF	TGTGCCATGTCCGAGACAGGATATGGCTACACCTTC
TRBJ2-2	TRBV18	TRBD1	-	CASSPPTGGNTGELFF	TGTGCCAGCTCACCACCGACAGGGGGCAACACCGGGGAGCTGTTTTTT
TRBJ1-3	TRBV18	TRBD1	-	CASSRQGASDTIYF	TGTGCCAGCTCACGACAGGGGGCTAGCGACACCATATATTTT
TRBJ2-7	TRBV7-9	TRBD1	-	CASSAPGQGLIEQYF	TGTGCCAGCAGCGCACCGGGACAGGGGTTGATCGAGCAGTACTTC
TRBJ1-1	TRBV5-1	-	-	CASSLEGVMNTEAFF	TGCGCCAGCAGCTTGGAGGGAGTTATGAACACTGAAGCTTTCTTT